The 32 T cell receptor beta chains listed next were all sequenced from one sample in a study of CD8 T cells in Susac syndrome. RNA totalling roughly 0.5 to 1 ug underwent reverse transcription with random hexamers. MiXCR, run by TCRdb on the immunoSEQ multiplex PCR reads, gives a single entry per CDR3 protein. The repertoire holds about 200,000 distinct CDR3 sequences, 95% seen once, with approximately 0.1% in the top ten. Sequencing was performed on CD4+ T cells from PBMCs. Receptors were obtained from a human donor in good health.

CDR3 bases: TGCAGTGCCTCAGGACAGGCGGGAGGCTACACCTTC. It codes for CSASGQAGGYTF. The chain employs TRBV20-1 and TRBJ1-2; 7 bases match TRBD1. Germline values: CDR1 DFQATT, CDR2 SNEGSKA (reference sequence). The CDR3 covers 12 residues. The ends lost 6 bases at V and 8 bases at J; junction bases unmatched: 9.

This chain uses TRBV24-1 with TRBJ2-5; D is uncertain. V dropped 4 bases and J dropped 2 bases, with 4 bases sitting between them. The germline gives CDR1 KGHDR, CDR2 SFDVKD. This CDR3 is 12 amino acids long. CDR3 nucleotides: TGTGCCACCAGTGAACCACAAGAGACCCAGTACTTC. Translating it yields CATSEPQETQYF.

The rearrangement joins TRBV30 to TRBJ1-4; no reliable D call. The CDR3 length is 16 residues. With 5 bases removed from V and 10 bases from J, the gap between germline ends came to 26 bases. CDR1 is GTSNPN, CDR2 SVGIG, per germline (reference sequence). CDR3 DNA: TGTGCCTGGGCCGAAGTGTGGAGGGAAGACGCTGGAAAACTGTTTTTT. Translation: CAWAEVWREDAGKLFF.

CDR3 sequence reads: CASIEGDYNEQFF. The CDR3 DNA is TGTGCCAGCATCGAGGGAGACTACAATGAGCAGTTCTTC. This chain connects TRBV2 to TRBJ2-1; a possible D gene is TRBD2 (5 bases). Germline V gene lookup returns CDR1 SNHLY and CDR2 FYNNEI. The V gene lost 7 bases and the J gene lost 3 bases, with 10 bases spanning the gap. This CDR3 comprises 13 residues.

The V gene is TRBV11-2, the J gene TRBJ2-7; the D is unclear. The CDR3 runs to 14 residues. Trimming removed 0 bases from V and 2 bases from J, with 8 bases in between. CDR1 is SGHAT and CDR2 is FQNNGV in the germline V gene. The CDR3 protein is CASSLDIITYEQYF. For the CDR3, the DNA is TGTGCCAGCAGCTTAGACATAATAACCTACGAGCAGTACTTC.

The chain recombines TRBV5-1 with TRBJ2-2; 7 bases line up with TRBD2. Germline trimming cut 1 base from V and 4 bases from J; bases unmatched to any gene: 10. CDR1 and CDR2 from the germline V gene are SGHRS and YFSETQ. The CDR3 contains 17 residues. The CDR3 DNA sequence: TGCGCCAGCAGCTTGAGCTCTAGCGGAGGGATCACCGGGGAGCTGTTTTTT. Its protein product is CASSLSSSGGITGELFF.

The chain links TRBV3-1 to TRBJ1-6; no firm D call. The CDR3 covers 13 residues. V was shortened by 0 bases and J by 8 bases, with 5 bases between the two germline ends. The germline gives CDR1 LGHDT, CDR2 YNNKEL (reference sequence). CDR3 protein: CASSQDMDSPLHF. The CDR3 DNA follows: TGTGCCAGCAGCCAAGATATGGATTCACCCCTCCACTTT.

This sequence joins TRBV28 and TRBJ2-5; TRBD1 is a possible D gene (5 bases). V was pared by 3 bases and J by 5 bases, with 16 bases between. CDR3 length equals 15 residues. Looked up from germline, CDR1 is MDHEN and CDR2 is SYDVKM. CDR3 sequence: CASSFLQGGGETQYF. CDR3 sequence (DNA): TGTGCCAGCAGTTTCCTCCAGGGTGGCGGCGAGACCCAGTACTTC.

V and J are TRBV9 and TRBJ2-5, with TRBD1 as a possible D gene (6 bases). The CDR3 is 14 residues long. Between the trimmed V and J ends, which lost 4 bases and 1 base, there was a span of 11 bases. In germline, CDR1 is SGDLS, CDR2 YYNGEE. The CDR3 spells CASSPRGFQETQYF. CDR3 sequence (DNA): TGTGCCAGCAGCCCAAGGGGGTTCCAAGAGACCCAGTACTTC.

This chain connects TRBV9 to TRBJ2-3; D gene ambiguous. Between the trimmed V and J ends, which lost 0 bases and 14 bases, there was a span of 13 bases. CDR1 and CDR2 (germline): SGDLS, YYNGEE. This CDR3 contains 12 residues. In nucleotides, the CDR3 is TGTGCCAGCAGCGTAGAGCAGTCGAAGCCGTATTTT. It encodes CASSVEQSKPYF.

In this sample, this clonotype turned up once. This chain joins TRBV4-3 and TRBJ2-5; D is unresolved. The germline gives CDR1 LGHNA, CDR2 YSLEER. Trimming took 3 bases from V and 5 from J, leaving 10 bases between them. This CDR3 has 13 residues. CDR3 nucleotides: TGCGCCAGCAGCCAGGAACCTTTGGAGACCCAGTACTTC. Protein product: CASSQEPLETQYF.

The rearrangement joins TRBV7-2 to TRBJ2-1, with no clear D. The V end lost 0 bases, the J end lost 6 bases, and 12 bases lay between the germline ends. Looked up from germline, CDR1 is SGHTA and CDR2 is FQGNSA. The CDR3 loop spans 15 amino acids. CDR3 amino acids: CASSLALHLINEQFF. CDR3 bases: TGTGCCAGCAGCTTAGCCCTTCACCTCATCAATGAGCAGTTCTTC.

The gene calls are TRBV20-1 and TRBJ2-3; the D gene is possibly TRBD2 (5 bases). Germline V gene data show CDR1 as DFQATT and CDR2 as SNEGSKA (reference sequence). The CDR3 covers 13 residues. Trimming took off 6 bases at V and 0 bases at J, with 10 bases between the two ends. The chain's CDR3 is CSASLASTDTQYF. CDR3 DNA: TGCAGTGCGTCCCTAGCTAGCACAGATACGCAGTATTTT.

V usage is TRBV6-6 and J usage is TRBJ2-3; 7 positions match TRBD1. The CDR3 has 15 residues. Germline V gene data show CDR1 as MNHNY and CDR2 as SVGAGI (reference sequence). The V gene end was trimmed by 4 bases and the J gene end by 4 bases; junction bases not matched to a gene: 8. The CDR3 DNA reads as TGTGCCAGCAGTTCCGTTAACACAGGGGCAGATACGCAGTATTTT. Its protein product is CASSSVNTGADTQYF.

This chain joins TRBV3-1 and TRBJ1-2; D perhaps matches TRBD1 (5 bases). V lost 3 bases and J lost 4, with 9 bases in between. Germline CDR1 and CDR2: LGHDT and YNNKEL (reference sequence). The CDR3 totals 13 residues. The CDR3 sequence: CASSQRQGYGYTF. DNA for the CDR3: TGTGCCAGCAGCCAGAGGCAGGGCTATGGCTACACCTTC.

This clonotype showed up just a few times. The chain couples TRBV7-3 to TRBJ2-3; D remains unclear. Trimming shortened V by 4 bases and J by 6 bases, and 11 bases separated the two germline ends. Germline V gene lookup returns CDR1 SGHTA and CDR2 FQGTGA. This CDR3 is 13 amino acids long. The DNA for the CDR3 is TGTGCCAGCAGCTCCTCCCCCGGGGATACGCAGTATTTT. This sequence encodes CASSSSPGDTQYF.

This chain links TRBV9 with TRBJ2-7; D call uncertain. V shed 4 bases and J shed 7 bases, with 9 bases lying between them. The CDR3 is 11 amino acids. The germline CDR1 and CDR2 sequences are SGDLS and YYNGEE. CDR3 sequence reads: CASSFLLEQYV. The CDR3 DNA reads TGTGCCAGCAGCTTTCTACTAGAGCAGTACGTC.

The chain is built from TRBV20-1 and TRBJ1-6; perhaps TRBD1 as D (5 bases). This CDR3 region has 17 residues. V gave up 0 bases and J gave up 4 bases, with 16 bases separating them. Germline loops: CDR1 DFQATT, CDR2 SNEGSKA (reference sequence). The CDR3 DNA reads TGCAGTGCTAGAGATGGGGCTAAGGACACATATAATTCACCCCTCCACTTT. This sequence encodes CSARDGAKDTYNSPLHF.

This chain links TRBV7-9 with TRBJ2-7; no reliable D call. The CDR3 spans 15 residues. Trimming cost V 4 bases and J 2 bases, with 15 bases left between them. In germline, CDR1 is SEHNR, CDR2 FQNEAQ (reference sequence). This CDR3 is CASSSPPTTPYEQYV. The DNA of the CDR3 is TGTGCCAGCAGCTCCCCCCCGACGACTCCCTACGAGCAGTACGTC.

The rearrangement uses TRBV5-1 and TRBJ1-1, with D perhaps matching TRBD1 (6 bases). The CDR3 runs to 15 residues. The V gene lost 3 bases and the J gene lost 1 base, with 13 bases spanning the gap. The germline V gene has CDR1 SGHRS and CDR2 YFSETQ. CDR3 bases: TGCGCCAGCAGCTCGGGAGACAGGAAGAACACTGAAGCTTTCTTT. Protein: CASSSGDRKNTEAFF.

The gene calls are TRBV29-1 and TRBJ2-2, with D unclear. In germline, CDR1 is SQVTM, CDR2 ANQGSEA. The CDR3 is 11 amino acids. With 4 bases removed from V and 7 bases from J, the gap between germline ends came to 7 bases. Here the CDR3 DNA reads TGCAGCGTTGGGCGGAGCGGGGAGCTGTTTTTT. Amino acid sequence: CSVGRSGELFF.

This chain's CDR3 is CASRRDRGMETQYF. In nucleotides, the CDR3 is TGTGCCAGCAGACGGGACAGGGGGATGGAGACCCAGTACTTC. V usage is TRBV6-5 and J usage is TRBJ2-5, with TRBD1 identical over 11 bases. This CDR3 has 14 residues. CDR1 and CDR2 (germline): MNHEY, SVGAGI. With V trimmed by 6 bases and J by 5 bases, 5 bases remained unmatched.

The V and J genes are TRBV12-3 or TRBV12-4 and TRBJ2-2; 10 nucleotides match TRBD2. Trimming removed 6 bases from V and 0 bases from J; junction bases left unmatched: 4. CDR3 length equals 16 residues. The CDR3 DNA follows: TGTGCCAGCAGATCAGCGGGAGGGACGAACACCGGGGAGCTGTTTTTT. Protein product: CASRSAGGTNTGELFF.

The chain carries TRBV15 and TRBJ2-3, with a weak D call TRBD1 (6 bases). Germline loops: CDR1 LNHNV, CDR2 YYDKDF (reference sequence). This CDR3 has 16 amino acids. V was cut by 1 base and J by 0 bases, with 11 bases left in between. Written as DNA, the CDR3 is TGTGCCACCAGCAGAGGTGACAGGCCTAGCACAGATACGCAGTATTTT. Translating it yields CATSRGDRPSTDTQYF.

The CDR3 sequence: CASSEGRQSEAFF. In DNA form, the CDR3 reads TGTGCCAGCAGTGAAGGGAGACAGTCTGAAGCTTTCTTT. The V call is TRBV25-1, the J call TRBJ1-1; D perhaps matches TRBD1 (5 bases). Germline-derived CDR1 and CDR2 are MGHDK and SYGVNS. CDR3 length: 13 residues. The germline V and J ends were trimmed by 2 bases and 6 bases, with 10 bases remaining between them. The complete variable domain, with remaining parts taken from reference TRBV25-1 and TRBJ1-1, reads EADIYQTPRYLVIGTGKKITLECSQTMGHDKMYWYQQDPGMELHLIHYSYGVNSTEKGDLSSESTVSRIRTEHFPLTLESARPSHTSQYLCASSEGRQSEAFFGQGTRLTVV.

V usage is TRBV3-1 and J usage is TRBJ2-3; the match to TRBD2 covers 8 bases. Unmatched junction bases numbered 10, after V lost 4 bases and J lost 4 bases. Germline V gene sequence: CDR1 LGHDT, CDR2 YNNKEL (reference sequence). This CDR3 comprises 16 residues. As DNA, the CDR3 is TGTGCCAGCAGCCTCCCGGGTAGCGGGGTTGCAGATACGCAGTATTTT. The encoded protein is CASSLPGSGVADTQYF.

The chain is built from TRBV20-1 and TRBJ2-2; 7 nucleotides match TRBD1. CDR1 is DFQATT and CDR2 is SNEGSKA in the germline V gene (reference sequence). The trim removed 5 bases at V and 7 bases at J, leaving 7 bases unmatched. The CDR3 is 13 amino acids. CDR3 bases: TGCAGTGCTTCACCGACAGGGATCGGGGAGCTGTTTTTT. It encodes CSASPTGIGELFF.

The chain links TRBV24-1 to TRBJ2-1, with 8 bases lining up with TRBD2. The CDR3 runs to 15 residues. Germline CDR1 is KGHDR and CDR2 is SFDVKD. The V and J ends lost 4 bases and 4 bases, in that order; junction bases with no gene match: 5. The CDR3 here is CATSDPTSEYNEQFF. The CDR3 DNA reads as TGTGCCACCAGTGACCCGACTAGCGAGTACAATGAGCAGTTCTTC.

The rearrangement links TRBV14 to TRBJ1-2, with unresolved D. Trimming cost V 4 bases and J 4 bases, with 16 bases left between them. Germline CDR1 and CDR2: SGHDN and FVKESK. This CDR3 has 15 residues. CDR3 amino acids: CASSLRSALGYGYTF. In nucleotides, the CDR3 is TGTGCCAGCAGCCTAAGGTCGGCTCTCGGCTATGGCTACACCTTC.

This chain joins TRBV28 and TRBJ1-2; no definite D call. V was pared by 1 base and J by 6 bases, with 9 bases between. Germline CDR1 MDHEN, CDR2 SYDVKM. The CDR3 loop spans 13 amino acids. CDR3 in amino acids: CASSLSREHGYTF. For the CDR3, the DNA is TGTGCCAGCAGTTTATCGAGGGAACATGGCTACACCTTC.

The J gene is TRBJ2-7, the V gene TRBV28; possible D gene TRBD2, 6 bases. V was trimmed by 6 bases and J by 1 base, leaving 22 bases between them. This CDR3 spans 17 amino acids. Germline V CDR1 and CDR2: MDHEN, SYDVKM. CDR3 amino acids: CASSRDSYFAGSYEQYV. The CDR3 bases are TGTGCCAGCAGCCGGGACTCCTATTTTGCAGGGTCCTACGAGCAGTACGTC.

The chain's CDR3 is CASSLDRDTEAFF. DNA for the CDR3: TGTGCCAGTAGTCTGGACAGAGACACTGAAGCTTTCTTT. The rearrangement uses TRBV19 and TRBJ1-1, with a possible D match to TRBD1 (6 bases). CDR1 and CDR2 (germline): LNHDA, SQIVND (reference sequence). V lost 5 bases and J lost 3, with 10 bases in between. The CDR3 is 13 residues long.